The 7 T cell receptor beta chains presented below share a single source sample, sequenced in a study of blood T cell repertoires in COVID-19. Measured with immunoSEQ multiplex PCR; TCRdb has only the in-frame clones, and not every one. The table records more than 200,000 clones, approximately 90% of them present only once. The specimen sequenced was PBMCs or T cells enriched from blood (not recorded which). These receptors originate from a woman aged 25 to 45 who had recovered from COVID-19.

The V and J genes are TRBV28 and TRBJ2-3; 13 positions agree with TRBD2. J gave up 0 bases and V 3 bases, and 12 bases lay outside the gene matches. CDR3 length: 20 residues. The germline gives CDR1 MDHEN, CDR2 SYDVKM. CDR3 coding DNA: TGTGCCAGCAGTTTTATCCCCAAACTAGCGGGAGGGACTAGCACAGATACGCAGTATTTT. Its protein product is CASSFIPKLAGGTSTDTQYF.

The chain recombines TRBV18 with TRBJ2-3, with a possible D match to TRBD2 (6 bases). Germline lookup yields CDR1 KGHSH and CDR2 LQKENI. The CDR3 spans 14 residues. Trimming cost V 6 bases and J 2 bases, with 12 bases left between them. DNA of the CDR3: TGTGCCAGCTCGGGGACTGGGGACACAGATACGCAGTATTTT. Its translation is CASSGTGDTDTQYF. The variable domain in full, with the rest retrieved from reference TRBV18 and TRBJ2-3, is NAGVMQNPRHLVRRRGQEARLRCSPMKGHSHVYWYRQLPEEGLKFMVYLQKENIIDESGMPKERFSAEFPKEGPSILRIQQVVRGDSAAYFCASSGTGDTDTQYFGPGTRLTVL.

V gene TRBV7-2 combines with J gene TRBJ1-6; TRBD1 might be the D (6 bases). V shed 8 bases and J shed 6 bases, with 20 bases lying between them. CDR3 length: 16 residues. CDR1 is SGHTA, CDR2 FQGNSA, per germline. The CDR3, as DNA: TGTGCCAGCCGTATAGGCGGGGGGCAGGGTAATTCACCCCTCCACTTT. It specifies CASRIGGGQGNSPLHF.

The chain couples TRBV29-1 to TRBJ1-1; possible D gene TRBD1, 5 bases. Between the trimmed V and J ends, which lost 8 bases and 6 bases, there was a span of 16 bases. The CDR3 length is 12 residues. Germline V gene data show CDR1 as SQVTM and CDR2 as ANQGSEA. The CDR3 here is CSSSDSPAEAFF. The CDR3 region has the DNA TGCAGCTCTTCAGACAGTCCGGCTGAAGCTTTCTTT.

The V gene is TRBV4-2, the J gene TRBJ1-3, with D unresolved. CDR3 length equals 15 residues. The V end lost 4 bases, the J end lost 0 bases, and 10 bases lay between the germline ends. Germline V gives CDR1 LGHNA, CDR2 YNFKEQ. CDR3 amino acids: CASSPDSSSGNTIYF. Here the CDR3 DNA reads TGTGCCAGCAGCCCGGACTCGAGCTCTGGAAACACCATATATTTT.

The V and J genes are TRBV4-1 and TRBJ2-1; 12 bases fit TRBD2. The V segment lost 2 bases and the J segment 6 bases; nucleotides outside the gene matches: 2. This CDR3 spans 15 amino acids. The germline gives CDR1 MGHRA, CDR2 YSYEKL. CDR3 DNA sequence: TGCGCCAGCAGCCAAACTAGCGGGGGGTCCAATGAGCAGTTCTTC. It specifies CASSQTSGGSNEQFF.

The gene calls are TRBV28 and TRBJ1-5; 7 nucleotides agree with TRBD1. The germline V gene has CDR1 MDHEN and CDR2 SYDVKM. CDR3 length equals 15 residues. V trimming: 8 bases; J trimming: 3 bases; junction bases outside the gene matches: 10. The CDR3 loop reads CASASWGQNNQPQHF. CDR3 in DNA: TGTGCCAGCGCCTCATGGGGACAGAACAATCAGCCCCAGCATTTT.